Listed here are 17 T cell receptor beta chains from one sample, sequenced in a study of T cell repertoires in cytomegalovirus infection. TCRdb re-called the reads through MiXCR, storing one row per CDR3 protein. The sample consists of a few hundred thousand distinct CDR3 sequences, about 17% of them appearing once. Sequencing was carried out using PBMCs. Receptor source: a human donor in good health (CMV status not recorded). Some clones in this sample may be carry-over from other donors' samples.

This clonotype was found a few times. This chain connects TRBV20-1 to TRBJ1-3, with 7 bases matching TRBD1. The V and J ends lost 3 bases and 4 bases, in that order; junction bases with no gene match: 3. Germline V lookup: CDR1 DFQATT, CDR2 SNEGSKA (reference sequence). CDR3 size: 13 residues. The CDR3, as DNA: TGCAGTGCTAGCAAACAGGGGGGAAACACCATATATTTT. Its protein is CSASKQGGNTIYF.

This clonotype was recorded at least ten times. The chain uses TRBV2 and TRBJ1-5; weak D call: TRBD1 (5 bases). V shed 6 bases and J shed 0 bases, with 9 bases lying between them. The germline CDR1 and CDR2 sequences are SNHLY and FYNNEI. CDR3 length equals 14 residues. The CDR3, as DNA: TGTGCCAGCAGACGGACACTTAGCAATCAGCCCCAGCATTTT. Translation gives CASRRTLSNQPQHF.

This clonotype came up many times. The V call is TRBV11-2, the J call TRBJ2-7; D perhaps matches TRBD1 (5 bases). The CDR3 covers 16 residues. V lost 1 base and J lost 3, with 16 bases in between. Germline CDR1 reads SGHAT; CDR2 reads FQNNGV. For the CDR3, the DNA is TGTGCCAGCAGCTTAGGATGGGGCCGGTACGACTACGAGCAGTACTTC. Residues: CASSLGWGRYDYEQYF.

The chain recombines TRBV6-5 with TRBJ1-6, with D unclear. The V end lost 0 bases, the J end lost 4 bases, and 7 bases lay between the germline ends. The CDR3 extends over 15 amino acids. CDR1 is MNHEY and CDR2 is SVGAGI in the germline V gene. The CDR3, as DNA: TGTGCCAGCAGTTACTCATCAGCTTATAATTCACCCCTCCACTTT. This translates into CASSYSSAYNSPLHF.

In this sample, this clonotype turned up many times. CDR3 nucleotide sequence: TGTGCCAGCAGCCCAGACGGACAGGAAGCTTTCTTT. Its protein is CASSPDGQEAFF. This chain joins TRBV11-2 and TRBJ1-1; perhaps TRBD1 as D (6 bases). Germline V gene data show CDR1 as SGHAT and CDR2 as FQNNGV. The CDR3 extends over 12 amino acids. Trimming left V 5 bases short and J 8 bases short, with 12 bases between.

This clonotype was observed many times. For the CDR3, the DNA is TGTGCCAGCACCCTCGGGGGGGCACTTAACTATGGCTACACCTTC. Protein sequence: CASTLGGALNYGYTF. The chain couples TRBV6-1 to TRBJ1-2; TRBD1 is a possible D gene (6 bases). Germline assignment: CDR1 MNHNS and CDR2 SASEGT. This CDR3 spans 15 amino acids. With 7 bases removed from V and 1 base from J, the gap between germline ends came to 16 bases.

This clonotype has ten or more counts. The chain recombines TRBV28 with TRBJ2-4, with TRBD2 matching 11 bases. The length of the CDR3 is 16 residues. V lost 2 bases, J lost 2 bases, and 2 bases stayed unmatched. Germline V lookup: CDR1 MDHEN, CDR2 SYDVKM. The CDR3 loop is CASSLLAGGTKNIQYF. The CDR3 DNA reads TGTGCCAGCAGTTTACTAGCGGGGGGAACCAAAAACATTCAGTACTTC.

The rearrangement uses TRBV11-2 and TRBJ1-6; D may be TRBD1 (5 bases). Trimming took off 6 bases at V and 10 bases at J, with 13 bases between the two ends. The CDR3 loop spans 13 amino acids. Per the germline V gene, CDR1 is SGHAT and CDR2 is FQNNGV. The CDR3 loop reads CASRTEGASPLHF. CDR3 in DNA: TGTGCCAGCAGGACCGAAGGGGCCTCACCCCTCCACTTT.

This clonotype was observed a few times. The rearrangement uses TRBV27 and TRBJ2-5; 9 bases fit TRBD2. Per the germline V gene, CDR1 is MNHEY and CDR2 is SMNVEV (reference sequence). The CDR3 has 15 amino acids. After removal of 5 bases from V and 1 base from J, the junction contained 5 bases not matched to a gene. For the CDR3, the DNA is TGTGCCAGCAGTAAGGGACTAGCTGGCCAAGAGACCCAGTACTTC. Translating gives CASSKGLAGQETQYF.

This clonotype was detected a few times. CDR3 sequence (DNA): TGTGCCAGCAGTTACTCCAGGCCAGGAGTCTCTAGCACAGATACGCAGTATTTT. Amino acid sequence: CASSYSRPGVSSTDTQYF. The genes are TRBV6-8 and TRBJ2-3, with D unresolved. V shed 0 bases and J shed 0 bases, with 16 bases lying between them. This CDR3 has 18 amino acids. Germline CDR1 reads MNHGY; CDR2 reads SAAAGT.

The chain combines TRBV7-2 with TRBJ2-5, with TRBD2 as a possible D gene (6 bases). CDR3 length: 14 residues. Per the germline V gene, CDR1 is SGHTA and CDR2 is FQGNSA. Trimming pared 5 bases from V and 5 bases from J, leaving 15 bases between. The CDR3 sequence is CASSAWPSGETQYF. Written as DNA, the CDR3 is TGTGCCAGCAGCGCCTGGCCGAGCGGGGAGACCCAGTACTTC.

The chain couples TRBV24-1 to TRBJ1-5; D unresolved. CDR3 length: 15 residues. Germline loops: CDR1 KGHDR, CDR2 SFDVKD. Between the trimmed V and J ends, which lost 5 bases and 1 base, there was a span of 11 bases. CDR3 nucleotide sequence: TGTGCCACCAGTGGACTTGGGGAAAGCAATCAGCCCCAGCATTTT. Translated, it gives CATSGLGESNQPQHF.

This chain links TRBV9 with TRBJ2-6; TRBD1 matches at 10 bases. With V trimmed by 4 bases and J by 0 bases, 7 bases remained unmatched. Germline assignment: CDR1 SGDLS and CDR2 YYNGEE. The CDR3 sequence is 18 residues long. The CDR3 loop is CASSPSTGGISGANVLTF. The CDR3 bases are TGTGCCAGCAGCCCCTCGACAGGGGGCATCTCTGGGGCCAACGTCCTGACTTTC.

This clonotype was counted a few times. The genes are TRBV6-6 and TRBJ1-1; D is perhaps TRBD1 (5 bases). Between the trimmed V and J ends, which lost 2 bases and 9 bases, there was a span of 22 bases. The CDR3 length is 16 residues. From germline, CDR1 is MNHNY and CDR2 SVGAGI (reference sequence). In DNA form, the CDR3 reads TGTGCCAGCAGTTACAGCGTCGGCAGGGCTGATACGAAAGCTTTCTTT. Protein sequence: CASSYSVGRADTKAFF.

A few counts support this clonotype. The rearrangement joins TRBV28 to TRBJ2-1, with D hard to call. The germline V gene encodes CDR1 MDHEN and CDR2 SYDVKM. The CDR3 is 16 residues long. Trimming stripped 1 base from V and 0 bases from J, with 10 bases between. This CDR3 is CASSLFPASSYNEQFF. CDR3 DNA: TGTGCCAGCAGTTTATTTCCGGCCAGCTCCTACAATGAGCAGTTCTTC. The variable domain in full, with the rest retrieved from reference TRBV28 and TRBJ2-1, is DVKVTQSSRYLVKRTGEKVFLECVQDMDHENMFWYRQDPGLGLRLIYFSYDVKMKEKGDIPEGYSVSREKKERFSLILESASTNQTSMYLCASSLFPASSYNEQFFGPGTRLTVL.

This clonotype has a count of ten or more. The rearrangement links TRBV7-9 to TRBJ1-1; D gene ambiguous. The germline V gene has CDR1 SEHNR and CDR2 FQNEAQ (reference sequence). The CDR3 has 12 residues. Trimming left V 7 bases short and J 4 bases short, with 10 bases between. The CDR3 DNA is TGTGCCAGCACCCCTTTTGGCACTGAAGCTTTCTTT. Translating gives CASTPFGTEAFF.

V and J are TRBV12-3 or TRBV12-4 and TRBJ2-2; TRBD2 aligns across 13 bases. This CDR3 region has 14 residues. The V segment lost 10 bases and the J segment 7 bases; nucleotides outside the gene matches: 6. The DNA of the CDR3 is TGTGCCAATGGACTAGCGGGGGTGGACGGGGAGCTGTTTTTT. Translated, it gives CANGLAGVDGELFF.